A single sample is the source of the 9 T cell receptor beta chains below, sequenced in a study of cytomegalovirus exposure and HLA in healthy donors. Some clones are missing from TCRdb's copy, which holds only in-frame ones; the method was immunoSEQ multiplex PCR. The repertoire holds about 200,000 clones, with about 81% as singletons. The sequencing input was PBMCs. These receptors originate from a woman in her 30s in good health and CMV-seronegative.

The rearrangement links TRBV28 to TRBJ2-4; D remains ambiguous. The CDR3 is 12 amino acids. Germline CDR1 is MDHEN and CDR2 is SYDVKM. V was clipped by 3 bases and J by 6 bases, with 6 bases between them. The CDR3, as DNA: TGTGCCAGCAGTTTGACTGGAAACATTCAGTACTTC. Translation: CASSLTGNIQYF.

The rearrangement uses TRBV5-1 and TRBJ1-1; 8 nucleotides align to TRBD1. CDR1 SGHRS and CDR2 YFSETQ come from the germline V gene. J was trimmed by 5 bases and V by 4 bases; bases with no gene match: 16. This CDR3 comprises 17 residues. CDR3 DNA sequence: TGCGCCAGCAGCCAATGGAGAGGACAGGGACCGAAAACTGAAGCTTTCTTT. This gives the protein CASSQWRGQGPKTEAFF.

The chain combines TRBV6-5 with TRBJ2-7; D possibly corresponds to TRBD1 (5 bases). In germline, CDR1 is MNHEY, CDR2 SVGAGI. Trimming cost V 0 bases and J 3 bases, with 12 bases left between them. The CDR3 consists of 15 residues. CDR3 DNA: TGTGCCAGCAGTTACTCTGGTCAGGGTCGCTACGAGCAGTACTTC. Residues: CASSYSGQGRYEQYF.

J is TRBJ1-1 and V is TRBV6-5; D gene uncertain. The CDR3 contains 16 residues. Trimming pared 0 bases from V and 3 bases from J, leaving 14 bases between. Germline V gene data show CDR1 as MNHEY and CDR2 as SVGAGI. The CDR3 coding sequence is TGTGCCAGCAGTTACTCGAACGGAGGTTCGGACACTGAAGCTTTCTTT. It translates to CASSYSNGGSDTEAFF.

The rearrangement joins TRBV6-5 to TRBJ1-5; 8 bases map to TRBD1. Germline trimming cut 5 bases from V and 3 bases from J; bases unmatched to any gene: 6. CDR1 is MNHEY, CDR2 SVGAGI, per germline. There are 15 residues in the CDR3. In DNA, the CDR3 is TGTGCCAGCAGTCGCGGGACAGGCAACAATCAGCCCCAGCATTTT. Its translation: CASSRGTGNNQPQHF.

The rearrangement joins TRBV10-3 to TRBJ2-7; 8 bases fit TRBD1. The length of the CDR3 is 12 residues. Germline-derived CDR1 and CDR2 are ENHRY and SYGVKD. Trimming removed 10 bases from V and 6 bases from J; junction bases left unmatched: 8. The chain's CDR3 is CATWTGTSEQYF. The CDR3 DNA reads TGTGCCACCTGGACAGGGACGAGCGAGCAGTACTTC.

The V gene is TRBV5-1, the J gene TRBJ2-1; 8 bases are shared with TRBD1. Germline CDR1 and CDR2: SGHRS and YFSETQ. The CDR3 sequence is 15 residues long. Losses at the gene ends were 1 base for V and 0 bases for J; bases not matched to a gene: 0. This chain's CDR3 is CASSLTGGSYNEQFF. The CDR3 DNA reads TGCGCCAGCAGCTTGACAGGGGGCTCCTACAATGAGCAGTTCTTC. Supplemented by reference TRBV5-1 and TRBJ2-1, the full variable domain reads KAGVTQTPRYLIKTRGQQVTLSCSPISGHRSVSWYQQTPGQGLQFLFEYFSETQRNKGNFPGRFSGRQFSNSRSEMNVSTLELGDSALYLCASSLTGGSYNEQFFGPGTRLTVL.

As concerns this clone: This sample also contains other DNA sequences that code for the same CDR3. The genes are TRBV18 and TRBJ1-5; TRBD1 matches 7 bases. V lost 3 bases to trimming and J lost 4 bases; unmatched junction nucleotides: 0. In germline, CDR1 is KGHSH, CDR2 LQKENI. This CDR3 region has 13 residues. CDR3 sequence: CASSPGQNQPQHF. The CDR3 DNA follows: TGTGCCAGCTCACCGGGACAGAATCAGCCCCAGCATTTT.

The chain is built from TRBV5-4 and TRBJ2-2, with TRBD1 as a possible D gene (6 bases). V dropped 0 bases and J dropped 6 bases, with 9 bases sitting between them. The germline gives CDR1 SGHNT, CDR2 YYREEE (reference sequence). The CDR3 is made up of 14 amino acids. The CDR3 coding sequence is TGTGCCAGCAGCTTGGTTGGGGGCTCCGGGGAGCTGTTTTTT. Protein sequence: CASSLVGGSGELFF.